These T cell receptor beta chains were read from a single sample in a study of metastatic and nonmetastatic thyroid tumors. TCRdb re-clonotyped the PCR reads via MiXCR. The table has some 7,900 clones, about 26% seen once. Sequenced: adjacent normal tissue. Receptor source: a female donor with papillary thyroid cancer or a benign thyroid nodule (not recorded which). Some clones in this sample may be carry-over from other donors' samples. The CDR3 runs from the conserved cysteine through the conserved F or W. Each record gives: V gene, clone size, CDR3 length, D gene, J gene, CDR3 DNA, CDR3 protein. D genes are given only for firm matches. The listing skips clone size in some rows; elsewhere it reads once, few, many or a size class.

v_gene: TRBV25-1; abundance: -; len: 17; d_gene: -; j_gene: TRBJ1-6; CDR3nt: TGTGCCAGCAGTGAATCTTGGGGGGGACGGGATAATTCACCCCCCCACTTT; CDR3aa: CASSESWGGRDNSPPHF
v_gene: TRBV7-9; abundance: medium-sized; len: 16; d_gene: -; j_gene: TRBJ1-6; CDR3nt: TGTGCCAGCAGCCGAGGGGGAGGGACGGATAATTCACCCCTCCACTTT; CDR3aa: CASSRGGGTDNSPLHF
v_gene: TRBV4-2; abundance: many; len: 16; d_gene: -; j_gene: TRBJ2-1; CDR3nt: TGTGCCAGCAGCCAAGAAGAGGGAAGCTCCTACAATGAGCAGTTCTTC; CDR3aa: CASSQEEGSSYNEQFF
v_gene: TRBV3-1; abundance: many; len: 17; d_gene: TRBD2; j_gene: TRBJ2-3; CDR3nt: TGTGCCAGCAGCCATCGACTAGCGGGGGGGCTCACAGATACGCAGTATTTT; CDR3aa: CASSHRLAGGLTDTQYF
v_gene: TRBV7-9; abundance: many; len: 15; d_gene: TRBD1; j_gene: TRBJ2-5; CDR3nt: TGTGCCAGCAGCCGGGGACAGGGGTTAGGTGGGACCCAGTACTTC; CDR3aa: CASSRGQGLGGTQYF
v_gene: TRBV12-3/TRBV12-4; abundance: -; len: 15; d_gene: -; j_gene: TRBJ2-3; CDR3nt: TGTGCCAGCAGTTTGGGGCTGTCTAGCACAGATACGCAGTATTTT; CDR3aa: CASSLGLSSTDTQYF
v_gene: TRBV6-5; abundance: few; len: 16; d_gene: TRBD1; j_gene: TRBJ1-2; CDR3nt: TGTGCCAGCAGTTACTCACCGACAGGGGCTAACTATGGCTACACCTTC; CDR3aa: CASSYSPTGANYGYTF
v_gene: TRBV20-1; abundance: -; len: 12; d_gene: -; j_gene: TRBJ2-3; CDR3nt: TGCAGTGCTAGAGATTGGGACGATACGCAGTATTTT; CDR3aa: CSARDWDDTQYF
v_gene: TRBV13; abundance: -; len: 19; d_gene: -; j_gene: TRBJ2-1; CDR3nt: TGTGCCAGCATCCGAGGTGGTTGGGGCCACACCCGAACTACGAATGAGCAGTTCTTC; CDR3aa: CASIRGGWGHTRTTNEQFF
v_gene: TRBV20-1; abundance: once; len: 15; d_gene: -; j_gene: TRBJ1-5; CDR3nt: TGCAGTGCTAGAGATCACAGGGCTGGCAATCAGCCCCAGCATTTT; CDR3aa: CSARDHRAGNQPQHF
v_gene: TRBV11-1; abundance: -; len: 16; d_gene: TRBD1; j_gene: TRBJ2-2; CDR3nt: TGTGCCAGCAGTAGACTCGGACAGGGGATAACCGGGGAGCTGTTTTTT; CDR3aa: CASSRLGQGITGELFF
v_gene: TRBV19; abundance: medium-sized; len: 14; d_gene: TRBD1; j_gene: TRBJ2-5; CDR3nt: TGTGCCAGTAGTATAGGGGGACAGGGAAAGACCCAGTACTTC; CDR3aa: CASSIGGQGKTQYF
v_gene: TRBV5-1; abundance: -; len: 12; d_gene: -; j_gene: TRBJ1-2; CDR3nt: TGCGCCAGCAGTACATCCCTCGAGGGCTACACCTTC; CDR3aa: CASSTSLEGYTF
v_gene: TRBV28; abundance: -; len: 11; d_gene: -; j_gene: TRBJ2-7; CDR3nt: TGTGCCAGCGCACTTAATCGCGAGCAGTACTTC; CDR3aa: CASALNREQYF
v_gene: TRBV29-1; abundance: -; len: 12; d_gene: -; j_gene: TRBJ1-5; CDR3nt: TGCAGCGTAAGGGAGCCCACTCAGCCCCAGCAGTTT; CDR3aa: CSVREPTQPQQF
v_gene: TRBV6-2/TRBV6-3; abundance: -; len: 13; d_gene: TRBD1; j_gene: TRBJ1-2; CDR3nt: TGTGCCACCGGGACAGGGGGACGTTATGGCTACACCTTC; CDR3aa: CATGTGGRYGYTF
v_gene: TRBV19; abundance: medium-sized; len: 16; d_gene: -; j_gene: TRBJ1-5; CDR3nt: TGTGCCAGTAGTACCCCCCGGGACAATAGCAATCAGCCCCAGCATTTT; CDR3aa: CASSTPRDNSNQPQHF
v_gene: TRBV10-3; abundance: many; len: 15; d_gene: TRBD1; j_gene: TRBJ2-3; CDR3nt: TGTGCCATCGCAGTGGGACAGCACACCACAGATACGCAGTATTTT; CDR3aa: CAIAVGQHTTDTQYF
v_gene: TRBV20-1; abundance: -; len: 13; d_gene: -; j_gene: TRBJ1-4; CDR3nt: TGCAGTGCTAGTAACACCGGTCGGGAAAAACTGTTTTTT; CDR3aa: CSASNTGREKLFF
v_gene: TRBV20-1; abundance: -; len: 14; d_gene: TRBD1; j_gene: TRBJ2-3; CDR3nt: TGCAGTGCTGGGGACAGGGATGTCGCAGATACGCAGTATTTT; CDR3aa: CSAGDRDVADTQYF
v_gene: TRBV6-2/TRBV6-3; abundance: medium-sized; len: 14; d_gene: TRBD1; j_gene: TRBJ2-2; CDR3nt: TGTGCCAGCACGGGACAGTCGAACACCGGGGAGCTGTTTTTT; CDR3aa: CASTGQSNTGELFF
v_gene: TRBV27; abundance: -; len: 15; d_gene: TRBD2; j_gene: TRBJ2-7; CDR3nt: TGTGCCAGCAGTTTAGGCGGGAGGTACTCCTACGAGCAGTACTTC; CDR3aa: CASSLGGRYSYEQYF
v_gene: TRBV15; abundance: few; len: 17; d_gene: TRBD1; j_gene: TRBJ1-1; CDR3nt: TGTGCCACCAGCAGAGATCAGGGGGCAGGGTCGAACACTGAAGCTTTCTTT; CDR3aa: CATSRDQGAGSNTEAFF
v_gene: TRBV3-1; abundance: -; len: 13; d_gene: -; j_gene: TRBJ1-4; CDR3nt: TGTGCCAGCAGCCCCGGACTAAATGAAAAACTGTTTTTT; CDR3aa: CASSPGLNEKLFF
v_gene: TRBV12-3/TRBV12-4; abundance: -; len: 14; d_gene: -; j_gene: TRBJ1-6; CDR3nt: TGTGCCAGCAGTTTTCGGGGAAGGGGGTCACCCCTCCACTTT; CDR3aa: CASSFRGRGSPLHF
v_gene: TRBV2; abundance: -; len: 15; d_gene: -; j_gene: TRBJ2-2; CDR3nt: TGTGCCAGCAGAAGACTAGTCCGGAACACCGGGGAGCTGTTTTTT; CDR3aa: CASRRLVRNTGELFF
v_gene: TRBV2; abundance: few; len: 13; d_gene: -; j_gene: TRBJ1-1; CDR3nt: TGTGCCAGCAGTGAACTGGAGGACACTGAAGCTTTCTTT; CDR3aa: CASSELEDTEAFF
v_gene: TRBV5-6; abundance: -; len: 16; d_gene: TRBD2; j_gene: TRBJ2-3; CDR3nt: TGTGCCACCGGAGAGATAGCGGGAGGAGAGACAGATACGCAGTATTTT; CDR3aa: CATGEIAGGETDTQYF
v_gene: TRBV20-1; abundance: few; len: 16; d_gene: -; j_gene: TRBJ1-2; CDR3nt: TGCAGTGCTAGAGACCGCCTGGGAGTAGGTCACTATGGCTACACCTTC; CDR3aa: CSARDRLGVGHYGYTF
v_gene: TRBV12-3/TRBV12-4; abundance: medium-sized; len: 16; d_gene: -; j_gene: TRBJ2-3; CDR3nt: TGTGCCAGCACCGGGTACCAAGGACAGTCTACAGATACGCAGTATTTT; CDR3aa: CASTGYQGQSTDTQYF
v_gene: TRBV6-1; abundance: -; len: 15; d_gene: -; j_gene: TRBJ2-3; CDR3nt: TGTGCCAGCAGTGAAGCTGCGGGTGGCACAGATACGCAGTATTTT; CDR3aa: CASSEAAGGTDTQYF